This T cell receptor (beta chain) was sequenced in a study of blood T cells in healthy people across ages. The CDR3 totals 15 residues. Germline V lookup: CDR1 SGHRS, CDR2 YFSETQ. Per individual sample, total RNA of at least 5 micrograms was extracted. Alongside a J-beta primer mix, a sample-barcoded 5' primer served in a second PCR lasting roughly 7 to 12 cycles. In TCRdb, the 5' RACE reads were re-called with MiXCR into one record per CDR3 protein. The repertoire consists of fewer than 1,200,000 distinct CDR3 sequences, with 25% occurring once and the leading ten covering 0.65% to 0.95%. With respect to this clonotype: At one of its ends the junction is not consistent with the germline gene, which may arise from a read error.

This sample also belongs to another study, concerning T cells of mothers and their children. That paper states: Using around 1.6 ug per 15 ul, all extracted RNA underwent cDNA synthesis.

Sequencing was done on a sample of blood. The rearrangement links TRBV5-1 to TRBJ2-7; D is perhaps TRBD2 (6 bases). The receptor was derived from a girl aged 2 to 10 in good health. Here the CDR3 DNA reads TGCGCCAGCACCTTGGAGGGAAGGAGGCTCAACGAGCAGTACTTC. Protein: CASTLEGRRLNEQYF.